This record concerns one T cell receptor (beta chain) sequence. The sample is drawn from a study of cytomegalovirus exposure and HLA in healthy donors. Across the whole study: From HLA-typed donors, an early data release held approximately 85 million unique TCRs.

Per germline, CDR1 SGHNT and CDR2 YYREEE (reference sequence). The CDR3 is 14 amino acids. V lost 4 bases and J lost 3; bases outside the gene matches: 4. Healthy bone marrow donors made up the donors. PCR employed 60 Vbeta and 13 Jbeta primers. Sequencing used immunoSEQ multiplex PCR; TCRdb keeps in-frame clones, though not all of them. The sample has roughly 140,000 clones, about 80% seen once; the top ten hold 4.5% to 6.5%. The receptor's source is a male donor in good health and CMV-seronegative. The specimen sequenced was PBMCs. The chain combines TRBV5-4 with TRBJ2-7, with 10 bases fitting TRBD2. The DNA of the CDR3 is TGTGCCAGCAGCAGAGCGGGGGGGGACTACGAGCAGTACTTC. Translation: CASSRAGGDYEQYF.